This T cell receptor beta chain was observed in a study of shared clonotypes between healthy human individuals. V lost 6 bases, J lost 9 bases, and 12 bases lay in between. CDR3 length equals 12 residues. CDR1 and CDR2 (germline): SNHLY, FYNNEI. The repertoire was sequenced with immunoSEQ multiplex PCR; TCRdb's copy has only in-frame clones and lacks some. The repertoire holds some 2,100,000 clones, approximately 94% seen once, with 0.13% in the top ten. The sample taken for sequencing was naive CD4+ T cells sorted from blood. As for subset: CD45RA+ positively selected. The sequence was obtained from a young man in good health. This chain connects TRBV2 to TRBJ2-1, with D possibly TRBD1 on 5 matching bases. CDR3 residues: CASRPGKGEQFF. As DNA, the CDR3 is TGTGCCAGCAGGCCAGGGAAGGGTGAGCAGTTCTTC. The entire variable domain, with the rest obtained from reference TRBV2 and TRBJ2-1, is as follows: EPEVTQTPSHQVTQMGQEVILRCVPISNHLYFYWYRQILGQKVEFLVSFYNNEISEKSEIFDDQFSVERPDGSNFTLKIRSTKLEDSAMYFCASRPGKGEQFFGPGTRLTVL.